The entry below describes one T cell receptor beta chain. The data belong to a study of blood T cell repertoires in COVID-19. Study-wide background: T cells, B-cell-depleted T cells, or PBMCs provided the cDNA or gDNA that served as material.

This CDR3 is built from 14 residues. Unmatched junction bases numbered 6, after V lost 6 bases and J lost 6 bases. From germline, CDR1 is KGHDR and CDR2 SFDVKD. The repertoire was sequenced with immunoSEQ multiplex PCR; TCRdb's copy has only in-frame clones and lacks some. This sample has tens of thousands of clones; 60% to 80% occur once, and the top ten carry around 4%. This chain connects TRBV24-1 to TRBJ1-2; 10 positions match TRBD1. The sequenced material came from peripheral blood. The clonotype comes from a woman aged 45-60 years with acute or convalescent COVID-19. The CDR3 reads CATSTSGTGDGYTF. CDR3 nucleotides: TGTGCCACCAGTACTTCCGGGACAGGGGATGGCTACACCTTC.